This T cell receptor beta chain was recovered during a study of cytomegalovirus exposure and HLA in healthy donors (dated by TCRdb to about 2017). Notes on the research overall: An earlier analysis of 587 of the donors reported over 250 Gb of sequence data and 117 million unique TCR beta sequences obtained from around 170 million T cells. Roughly 310 gigabases of sequencing data and 70 million to 85 million unique TCR sequences were included in an early release covering over 600 HLA-typed donors. Among the 398 genotyped donors, 75% to 90% belonged to the genetic ancestry cluster associated with self-reported Caucasian donors. The study aimed to test whether cataloging public T cell receptors could reveal signatures of past pathogen exposure. Using immunosequencing, the study profiled T cell repertoires from 550 to 750 subjects and related those repertoires to cytomegalovirus serostatus. A separate validation cohort of roughly 120 different subjects was used in addition to the approximately 670-subject first cohort. To predict cytomegalovirus infection status, the study combined high-throughput TCR immunosequencing, statistical association of individual TCRs with disease status, and machine learning. A later analysis re-examined previously published TCR beta repertoires from roughly 720 donors and added high-resolution HLA genotyping to investigate patterns of TCR occurrence. Rather than using new phenotypic data, the later analysis identified candidate immune exposures from TCR beta sequences and from how often those sequences occurred across donors. An earlier analysis of approximately 500 of the donors applied high-throughput TCR beta sequencing to assess whether each TCR beta V gene segment acted as functional or pseudogenic. Donor age, sex, ethnicity and CMV serostatus were compiled alongside the repertoire data. Genome-wide SNP genotypes for about 65% of the 666 donors were used in a later genetic analysis, which treated that subset as a discovery cohort. All discovery cohort repertoires had been generated using a single sequencing platform. Both class I and class II loci were covered by HLA typing, at four-digit resolution. Typing coverage differed by locus: A, B, C, DRB1 and DQB1 were typed in roughly 620-630 donors, DQA1 in about 500, DPA1 in approximately 610, and DPB1 in approximately 450. About 5 DR-DQ haplotypes were handled as single units for association and clustering, since linkage in the cohort was strong. Among 398 genotyped donors of the cohort, an average of about 240,000 unique TCR beta nucleotide sequences were sequenced per donor, 15% to 20% of them non-productive. What the work shows at the level of the full study, not this receptor alone: While some public TCRs were present in many individuals, most TCR sequences turned up only very rarely across donors. The authors suggested that the approach could potentially be extended to other disease states and immunological phenotypes. Because counts were too low, 15 or so rarely observed V segments, including chromosome 9 orphons, were excluded from the earlier analysis of some 590 of the donors. Compared with the 666-donor mean, donors in an Asian-associated ancestry cluster had fewer N-insertions in productive TCRs, according to a later genetic analysis. In both the original and validation cohorts, the classifier was reported to diagnose cytomegalovirus status with high specificity and sensitivity. Correlated functional status among segregating V segments might reflect linkage disequilibrium, but an unknown experimental factor could not be ruled out. A few of the identified cytomegalovirus-associated TCR beta chains were confirmed in vitro to be specific for cytomegalovirus antigens. Immune exposure information for the cohort was limited to CMV serostatus. A later analysis reported that several top co-occurrence clusters appeared linked to parvovirus B19, influenza, CMV and Epstein-Barr virus. In a later analysis, the rate of TCR association differed among HLA loci, with DRB1 alleles having the most associated TCRs and HLA-C alleles having the fewest. Broadly in line with IMGT annotations, most TCR beta V segments showed up in productive rearrangements about 90% or about 30% of the time in an earlier analysis of under 700 of the donors. HLA typing was unavailable for some donors at each locus, so association tests used only the typed subset. The cohort was sequenced for TCR beta chains only, and without alpha or paired-chain data the features that could be detected were limited. A later analysis found that HLA-associated TCR beta chains were more clonally expanded and had lower generation probabilities than equally common non-associated chains. A total of about 150 TCR beta chains were listed by the study as associated with cytomegalovirus. Some IMGT-functional V segments, including TRBV6-2 and TRBV6-3, could not be told apart with the 87-base-pair reads, so those segments were excluded. The sequencing pipeline was judged likely to have produced a cluster of highly shared sequence variants as a technical artifact. A later genetic analysis associated a missense DCLRE1C variant with V-gene and J-gene trimming of TCR beta chains, and an independent cohort replicated the association. In a later analysis, most CMV-associated TCR beta chains were found to appear HLA-restricted, with HLA associations seemingly driven largely by CMV exposure. A further reported finding was that TCR beta sequences accurately predicted the HLA-A and HLA-B alleles for most subjects in the first cohort. When HLA alleles, especially DR and DQ, strongly co-occurred, attributing TCR associations to individual alleles was difficult. Specific HLA alleles were associated with roughly 16,000 TCR beta sequences at a false discovery rate of 0.05 in a later analysis. Roughly uniform sequencing depth across donors was assumed in presence/absence analyses, although this assumption may not hold.

The cohort comprised hundreds of healthy bone marrow donors. Cohort members were all nominally healthy when sampled, although unrecorded immune exposures were likely present. The donor was CMV seronegative and was included in the group of a few hundred seronegative cohort members. A peripheral blood sample was collected from each donor, and TCR beta sequencing was performed on peripheral blood mononuclear cells. Genomic DNA extraction from the blood cell samples was performed with the Qiagen DNeasy Blood Extraction Kit. Receptors were amplified or captured by the immunoSEQ multiplex PCR assay. The multiplex PCR relied on a mix of 60 forward primers for TCR Vbeta segments and 13 reverse primers for TCR Jbeta segments. The CDR3 region of rearranged TCR beta genes was amplified from genomic DNA with a multiplex PCR assay. The Illumina HiSeq System was used to sequence the amplified TCR beta libraries as 87-base-pair reads. On the study's bioinformatics: In a later analysis, tens of millions of unique TCR beta chains were counted across the 650 to 750 repertoires, and around 10 million of these chains were shared by at least two donors. To remove PCR and sequencing errors, raw reads were error-corrected and collapsed into unique sequences using a nearest-neighbor algorithm that merged closely related sequences. Alignment of CDR3 sequences to IMGT reference sequences was used to assign V, D and J gene segments. For a sequence to be retained, a match of at least six nucleotides was required to both a V gene segment and a J gene segment. A rearrangement was called productive if the CDR3 had no stop codons and remained in frame with V and J, and every other rearrangement was called non-productive. CDR3 was defined according to IMGT convention as the region running from the second conserved V-encoded cysteine to the conserved J-encoded phenylalanine. In an earlier analysis of approximately 590 of the donors, sequences lacking an unambiguous match to a single V gene segment were excluded. An earlier analysis of several hundred of the donors called V segments functional above 56.7% productive rearrangements and segregating when the between-donor standard deviation exceeded 5%. A statistical classification framework was developed to diagnose cytomegalovirus status using the catalog of TCR beta chain sequences. A later analysis assigned V and J genes by comparing TCR nucleotide sequences with IMGT/GENE-DB human TR gene sequences. The TCRdist pipeline was used in a later analysis to assign CDR3 sequences and most-parsimonious VDJ recombination scenarios. In a later analysis, every TCR beta chain was defined by the combination of its CDR3 amino acid sequence and its V-gene family, and reads without a unique V-gene family were dropped. In a later analysis, 450 to 600 highly shared, low-generation-probability nucleotide sequences were removed to address suspected cross-contamination and a sequencing artifact. A later analysis calculated a clonal expansion index for each public chain from normalized within-repertoire ranks of inferred template counts. Generation probabilities in a later analysis came from a VDJ recombination model fitted to out-of-frame rearrangements, and those results were checked against IGoR. Hypergeometric tests were used in a later analysis to score TCR-TCR, TCR-HLA and TCR-CMV co-occurrence, with a repertoire-size bias correction applied to the TCR pairs. In a later analysis, false discovery rates were estimated by permuting HLA or CMV assignments 20 times. In a later analysis, co-occurring TCRs were grouped using DBSCAN, and TCRdist sequence similarity was added for clustering within HLA-allele-positive subsets. Repertoires with fewer than 30,000 or more than 120,000 public chains were left out of co-occurrence clustering, as were roughly five repertoires with anomalous nucleotide sharing. Entries here come from immuneACCESS through TCRdb and include only in-frame sequences with V and J called. Some clones fail to appear in such tables; in the studies checked, an unresolved V gene covers under half of the shortfall, and the cause of the remainder is unknown. That table gives V, J and clone size, and the DNA gave D and trimming. The sample table shows under 150,000 clones, and about four fifths are seen once. The ten largest clonotypes hold 4% to 4.5% of the sample.

As to this clone: Its antigen target is currently unknown. No base quality information exists; no much larger clone differs at one position.

V and J lose 5 bases and 0 bases, and a span of 5 bases separates them. The germline V gene (reference sequence) specifies LNHDA as CDR1 and SQIVND as CDR2. The CDR3 measures 12 amino acids from cysteine to phenylalanine. The sequence is cut down to CDR3 DNA, 36 bases in frame from base 1. Sequencing was performed on PBMCs. Recombination linked TRBV19 to TRBJ2-7, with the D gene call left open. The sequence derives from a woman between 35 and 50 years old in good health and CMV-seronegative. The CDR3 region reads CASSPGSYEQYF. The sequence in DNA is TGTGCCAGTAGTCCAGGCTCCTACGAGCAGTACTTC.